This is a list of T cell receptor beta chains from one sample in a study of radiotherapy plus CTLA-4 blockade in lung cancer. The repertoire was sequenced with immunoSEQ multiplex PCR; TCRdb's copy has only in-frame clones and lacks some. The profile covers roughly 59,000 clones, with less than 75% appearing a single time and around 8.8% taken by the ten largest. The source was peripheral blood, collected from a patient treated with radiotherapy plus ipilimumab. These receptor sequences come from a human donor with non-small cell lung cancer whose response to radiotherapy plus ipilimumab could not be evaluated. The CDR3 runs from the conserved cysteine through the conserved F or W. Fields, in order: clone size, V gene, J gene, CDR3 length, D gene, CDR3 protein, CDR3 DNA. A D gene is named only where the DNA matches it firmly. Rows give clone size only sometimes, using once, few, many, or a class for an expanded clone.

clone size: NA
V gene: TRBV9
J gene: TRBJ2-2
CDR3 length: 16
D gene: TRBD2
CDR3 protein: CASTREGGRDTGELFF
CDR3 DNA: TGTGCCAGCACCCGGGAGGGGGGCAGGGACACCGGGGAGCTGTTTTTT

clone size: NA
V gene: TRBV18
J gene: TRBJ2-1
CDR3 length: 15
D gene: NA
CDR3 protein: CASSPLGETYNEQFF
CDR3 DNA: TGTGCCAGCTCACCACTCGGGGAAACCTACAATGAGCAGTTCTTC

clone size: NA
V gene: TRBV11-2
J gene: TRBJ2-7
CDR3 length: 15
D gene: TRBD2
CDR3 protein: CASSLVGGSTYEQYF
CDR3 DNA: TGTGCCAGCAGCTTGGTGGGGGGGAGTACCTACGAGCAGTACTTC

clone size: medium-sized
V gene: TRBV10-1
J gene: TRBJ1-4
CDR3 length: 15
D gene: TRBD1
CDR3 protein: CASSELDRKNEKLFF
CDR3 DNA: TGCGCCAGCAGTGAGTTGGACAGGAAAAATGAAAAACTGTTTTTT

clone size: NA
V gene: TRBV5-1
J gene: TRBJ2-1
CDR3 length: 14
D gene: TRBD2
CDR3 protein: CASSYLAGGNEQFF
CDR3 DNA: TGCGCCAGCAGCTACCTAGCGGGAGGGAATGAGCAGTTCTTC

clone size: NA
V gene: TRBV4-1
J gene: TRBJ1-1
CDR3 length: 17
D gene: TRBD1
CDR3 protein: CASSQTGGGIWNTEAFF
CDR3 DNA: TGCGCCAGCAGCCAAACAGGGGGCGGGATTTGGAACACTGAAGCTTTCTTT

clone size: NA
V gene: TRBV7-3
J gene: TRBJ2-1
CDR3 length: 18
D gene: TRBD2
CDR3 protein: CASSLTVSGLAGGHEQFF
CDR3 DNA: TGTGCCAGCAGCTTAACAGTTTCCGGACTAGCGGGAGGTCATGAGCAGTTCTTC

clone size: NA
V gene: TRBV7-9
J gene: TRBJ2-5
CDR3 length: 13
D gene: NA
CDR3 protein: CASSLGGRETQYF
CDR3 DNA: TGTGCCAGCAGCTTAGGGGGGCGAGAGACCCAGTACTTC

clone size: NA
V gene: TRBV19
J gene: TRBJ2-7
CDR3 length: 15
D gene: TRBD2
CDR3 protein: CASSQSGGLSYEQYF
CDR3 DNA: TGTGCCAGTAGTCAAAGCGGGGGGCTCTCCTACGAGCAGTACTTC

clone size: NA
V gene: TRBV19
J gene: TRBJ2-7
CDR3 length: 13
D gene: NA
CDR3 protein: CASSITGFNEQYF
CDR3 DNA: TGTGCCAGTAGTATAACCGGGTTCAACGAGCAGTACTTC

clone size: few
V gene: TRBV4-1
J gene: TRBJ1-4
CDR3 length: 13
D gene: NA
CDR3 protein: CASSPGQFEKLFF
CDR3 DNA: TGCGCCAGCAGCCCGGGTCAGTTTGAAAAACTGTTTTTT

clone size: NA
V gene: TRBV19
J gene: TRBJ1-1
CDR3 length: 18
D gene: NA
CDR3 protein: CASSIGAGRRGINTEAFF
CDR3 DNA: TGTGCCAGTAGTATTGGTGCGGGGAGGCGAGGGATTAACACTGAAGCTTTCTTT

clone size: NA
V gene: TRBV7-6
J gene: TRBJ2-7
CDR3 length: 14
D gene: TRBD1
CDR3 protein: CASSPQGISYEQYF
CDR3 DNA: TGTGCCAGCAGCCCACAGGGGATCTCCTACGAGCAGTACTTC

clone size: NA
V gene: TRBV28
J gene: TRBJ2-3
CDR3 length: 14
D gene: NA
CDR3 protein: CASGRQDLTDTQYF
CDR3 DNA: TGTGCCAGCGGACGACAGGACCTTACAGATACGCAGTATTTT

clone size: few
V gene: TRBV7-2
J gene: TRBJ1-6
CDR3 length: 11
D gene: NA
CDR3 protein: CASSLSSPLHF
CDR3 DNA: TGTGCCAGCAGCCTGAGTTCACCCCTCCACTTT

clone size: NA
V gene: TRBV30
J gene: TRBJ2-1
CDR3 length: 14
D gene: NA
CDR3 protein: CAWSRKGVYNEQFF
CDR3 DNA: TGTGCCTGGAGTCGAAAGGGGGTCTACAATGAGCAGTTCTTC

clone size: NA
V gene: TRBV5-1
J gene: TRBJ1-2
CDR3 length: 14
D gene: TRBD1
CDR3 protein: CASSLGDRNYGYTF
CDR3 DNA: TGCGCCAGCAGCTTGGGGGACAGGAACTATGGCTACACCTTC

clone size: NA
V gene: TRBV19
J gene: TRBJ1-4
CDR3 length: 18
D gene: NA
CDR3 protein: CASSHLRDTRGVREKLFF
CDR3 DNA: TGTGCCAGTAGTCATTTAAGGGACACCCGAGGGGTACGTGAAAAACTGTTTTTT

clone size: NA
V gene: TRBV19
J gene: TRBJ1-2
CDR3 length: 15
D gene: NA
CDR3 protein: CASSIMGAELYGYTF
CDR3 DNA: TGTGCCAGTAGTATAATGGGGGCGGAACTCTATGGCTACACCTTC

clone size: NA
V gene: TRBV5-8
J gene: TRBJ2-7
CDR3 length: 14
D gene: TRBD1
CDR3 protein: CASTRDRRSYEQYF
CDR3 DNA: TGTGCCAGCACCCGGGACAGGCGCTCCTACGAGCAGTACTTC

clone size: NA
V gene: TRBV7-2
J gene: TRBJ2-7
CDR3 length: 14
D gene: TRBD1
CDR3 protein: CASSLMGQGREQYF
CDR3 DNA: TGTGCCAGCAGCTTGATGGGACAGGGCCGCGAGCAGTACTTC

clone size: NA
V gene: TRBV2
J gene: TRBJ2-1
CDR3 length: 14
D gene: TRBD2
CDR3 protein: CASSEGRLAEREFF
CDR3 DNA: TGTGCCAGCAGTGAAGGTAGGCTAGCGGAAAGGGAGTTCTTC

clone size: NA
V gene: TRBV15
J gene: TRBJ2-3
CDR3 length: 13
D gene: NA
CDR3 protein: CATSRDTGFRQYF
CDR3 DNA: TGTGCCACCAGCAGAGATACAGGGTTTCGGCAGTATTTT

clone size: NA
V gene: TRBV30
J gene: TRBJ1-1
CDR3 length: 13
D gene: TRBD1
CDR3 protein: CAWSDTGTAEAFF
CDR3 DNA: TGTGCCTGGAGCGACACCGGGACAGCTGAAGCTTTCTTT

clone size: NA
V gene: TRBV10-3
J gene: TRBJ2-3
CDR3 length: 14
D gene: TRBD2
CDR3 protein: CAIAAGGVSDTQYF
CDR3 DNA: TGTGCCATCGCGGCCGGGGGGGTCTCAGATACGCAGTATTTT

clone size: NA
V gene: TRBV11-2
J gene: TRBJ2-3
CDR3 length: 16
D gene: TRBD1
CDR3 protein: CASTQSGTGNTDTQYF
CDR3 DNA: TGTGCCAGCACCCAAAGCGGGACAGGGAACACAGATACGCAGTATTTT

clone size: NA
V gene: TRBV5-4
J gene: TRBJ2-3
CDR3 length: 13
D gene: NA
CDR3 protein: CASSPPGLDTQYF
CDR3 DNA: TGTGCCAGCAGCCCCCCCGGGTTGGATACGCAGTATTTT

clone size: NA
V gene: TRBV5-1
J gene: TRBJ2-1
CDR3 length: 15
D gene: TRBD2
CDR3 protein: CASSLSAGGANEQFF
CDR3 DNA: TGCGCCAGCAGCTTATCAGCGGGGGGGGCCAATGAGCAGTTCTTC

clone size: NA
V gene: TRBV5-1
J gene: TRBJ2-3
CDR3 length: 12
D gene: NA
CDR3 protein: CASSHPRDTQYF
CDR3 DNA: TGCGCCAGCAGCCATCCACGGGATACGCAGTATTTT

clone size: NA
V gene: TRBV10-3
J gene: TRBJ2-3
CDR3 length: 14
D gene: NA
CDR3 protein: CAISGHYSTDTQYF
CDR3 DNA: TGTGCCATCAGTGGCCACTATAGCACAGATACGCAGTATTTT

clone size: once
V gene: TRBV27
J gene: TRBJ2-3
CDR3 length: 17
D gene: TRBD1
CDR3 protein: CASTRQGALLSTDTQYF
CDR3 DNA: TGTGCCAGCACTAGACAGGGGGCGTTACTTAGCACAGATACGCAGTATTTT

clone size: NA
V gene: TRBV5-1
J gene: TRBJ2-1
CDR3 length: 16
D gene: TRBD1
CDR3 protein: CASSLSGQASYNEQFF
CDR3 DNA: TGCGCCAGCAGCTTGTCCGGACAGGCCTCCTACAATGAGCAGTTCTTC

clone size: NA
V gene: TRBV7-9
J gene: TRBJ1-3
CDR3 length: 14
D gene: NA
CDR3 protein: CASSLAYSGNTIYF
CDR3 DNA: TGTGCCAGCAGCTTAGCGTACTCTGGAAACACCATATATTTT

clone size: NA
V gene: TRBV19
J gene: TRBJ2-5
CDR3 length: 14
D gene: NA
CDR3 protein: CASSIFGSPETQYF
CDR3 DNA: TGTGCCAGTAGTATCTTCGGGAGCCCGGAGACCCAGTACTTC

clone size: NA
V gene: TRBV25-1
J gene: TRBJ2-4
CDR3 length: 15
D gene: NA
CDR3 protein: CASSDFGRGPNIQYF
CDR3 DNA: TGTGCCAGCAGTGACTTTGGGCGGGGCCCGAACATTCAGTACTTC

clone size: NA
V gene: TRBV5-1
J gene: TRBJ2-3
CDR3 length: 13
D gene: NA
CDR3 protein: CASSLSGSDTQYF
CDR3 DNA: TGCGCCAGCAGCTTGAGCGGGTCAGATACGCAGTATTTT

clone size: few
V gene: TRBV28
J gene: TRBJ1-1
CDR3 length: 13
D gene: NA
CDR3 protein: CASRAFIGAEAFF
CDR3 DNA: TGTGCCAGCAGGGCATTCATAGGGGCTGAAGCTTTCTTT

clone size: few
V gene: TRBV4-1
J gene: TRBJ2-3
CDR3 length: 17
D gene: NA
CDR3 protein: CASSQDLMGGLTDTQYF
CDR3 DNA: TGCGCCAGCAGCCAAGACCTTATGGGGGGGCTCACAGATACGCAGTATTTT

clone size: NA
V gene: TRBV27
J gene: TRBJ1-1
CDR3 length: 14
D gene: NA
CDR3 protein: CASSRWGGNTEAFF
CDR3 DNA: TGTGCCAGCAGCCGTTGGGGGGGGAACACTGAAGCTTTCTTT

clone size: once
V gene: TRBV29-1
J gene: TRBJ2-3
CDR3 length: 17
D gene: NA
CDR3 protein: CSVEAKERDAGTDTQYF
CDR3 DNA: TGCAGCGTTGAGGCGAAAGAGAGGGATGCCGGCACAGATACGCAGTATTTT

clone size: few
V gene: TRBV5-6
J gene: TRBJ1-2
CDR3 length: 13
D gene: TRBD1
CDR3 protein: CASSRQGPSGYTF
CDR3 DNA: TGTGCCAGCAGCAGACAGGGGCCGTCTGGCTACACCTTC

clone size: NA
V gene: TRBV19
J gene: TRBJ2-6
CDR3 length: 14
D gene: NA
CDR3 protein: CASTQGTGANVLTF
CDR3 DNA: TGTGCCAGCACCCAGGGAACTGGGGCCAACGTCCTGACTTTC

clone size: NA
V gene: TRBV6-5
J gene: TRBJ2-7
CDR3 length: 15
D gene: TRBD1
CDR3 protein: CASSTRDRGVYEQYF
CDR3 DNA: TGTGCCAGCAGTACCCGGGACAGGGGCGTCTACGAGCAGTACTTC

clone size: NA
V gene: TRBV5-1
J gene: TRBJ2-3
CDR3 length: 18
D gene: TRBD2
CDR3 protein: CASSLNGAGGSSTDTQYF
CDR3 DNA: TGCGCCAGCAGCTTGAATGGCGCGGGGGGATCTAGCACAGATACGCAGTATTTT

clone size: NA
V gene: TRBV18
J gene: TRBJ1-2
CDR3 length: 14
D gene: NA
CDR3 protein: CASSPQQGKGDYTF
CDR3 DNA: TGTGCCAGCTCACCGCAACAGGGAAAAGGTGACTACACCTTC

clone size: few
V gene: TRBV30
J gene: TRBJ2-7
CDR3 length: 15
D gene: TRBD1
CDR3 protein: CAWSVAGQGFYEQYF
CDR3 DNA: TGTGCCTGGAGTGTTGCGGGACAGGGGTTCTACGAGCAGTACTTC

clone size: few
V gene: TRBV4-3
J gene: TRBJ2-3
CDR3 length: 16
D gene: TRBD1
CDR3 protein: CASSQAKGQPADTQYF
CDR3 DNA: TGCGCCAGCAGCCAGGCGAAGGGACAGCCAGCAGATACGCAGTATTTT

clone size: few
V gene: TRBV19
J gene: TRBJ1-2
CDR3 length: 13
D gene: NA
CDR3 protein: CASSTTALYGYTF
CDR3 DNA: TGTGCCAGTAGTACGACAGCACTCTATGGCTACACCTTC

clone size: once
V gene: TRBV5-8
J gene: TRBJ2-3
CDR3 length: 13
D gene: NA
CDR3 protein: CASSRGQTDTQYF
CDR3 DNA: TGTGCCAGCAGCCGTGGACAAACAGATACGCAGTATTTT

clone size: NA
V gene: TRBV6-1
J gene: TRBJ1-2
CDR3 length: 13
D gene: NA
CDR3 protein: CASSEEGIYGYTF
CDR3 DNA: TGTGCCAGCAGTGAGGAGGGGATCTATGGCTACACCTTC

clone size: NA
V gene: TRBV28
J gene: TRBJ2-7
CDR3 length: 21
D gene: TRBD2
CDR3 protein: CASSFLNLRGGRGRAGDEQYF
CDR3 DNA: TGTGCCAGCAGTTTTTTGAACCTCAGGGGAGGTCGCGGGAGGGCCGGAGACGAGCAGTACTTC